This T cell receptor (beta chain) was sequenced for a study of blood T cell repertoires in COVID-19. Looking at the study overall: Researchers got acute and convalescent COVID-19 samples from the United States, Italy and Spain. Nucleic acid was either cDNA or gDNA, and it came from T cells, B-cell-depleted T cells, or PBMCs.

In the original processing: How many nucleated cells were present was estimated from reference gene primer amplification. Produced via immunoSEQ multiplex PCR; TCRdb's table is partial and in-frame only. That table gives V, J and clone size, and the DNA gave D and trimming. Of 85,000 to 100,000 clones in the sample, roughly 78% are singletons; the top ten hold about a sixth. Germline V gives CDR1 SNHLY, CDR2 FYNNEI. The CDR3 runs to 13 residues. Trimming left V 4 bases short and J 7 bases short, with 11 bases between. The chain employs TRBV2 and TRBJ2-1; D ambiguous. This TCR came from an elderly woman with active or convalescent COVID-19. Sequences were obtained from peripheral blood. The CDR3 DNA sequence: TGTGCCAGCAGTGTCGCTCTTCGGAATGAGCAGTTCTTC. Its protein is CASSVALRNEQFF.